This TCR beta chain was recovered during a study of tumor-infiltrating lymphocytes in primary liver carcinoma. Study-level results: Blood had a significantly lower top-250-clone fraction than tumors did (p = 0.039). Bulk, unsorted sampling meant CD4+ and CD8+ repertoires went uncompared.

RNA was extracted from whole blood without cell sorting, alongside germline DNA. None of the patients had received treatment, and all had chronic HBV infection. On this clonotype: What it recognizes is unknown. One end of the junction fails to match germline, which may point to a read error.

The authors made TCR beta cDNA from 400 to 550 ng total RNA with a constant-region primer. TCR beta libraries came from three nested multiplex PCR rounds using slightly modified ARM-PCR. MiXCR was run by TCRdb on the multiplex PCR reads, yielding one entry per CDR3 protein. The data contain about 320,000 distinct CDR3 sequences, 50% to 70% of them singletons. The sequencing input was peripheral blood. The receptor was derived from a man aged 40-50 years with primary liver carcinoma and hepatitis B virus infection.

CDR3 DNA: TGTGCCGGCAGCTCTCCCGGGGCTAGCGGGACCAAAAACATTCAGTACTTC. Its translation: CAGSSPGASGTKNIQYF. The chain combines TRBV11-1 with TRBJ2-4; TRBD2 matches at 9 bases. Germline values: CDR1 SGHAT, CDR2 FQDESV (reference sequence). The CDR3 has 17 amino acids.